This is a list of T cell receptor beta chains from one sample in a study of blood T cells in healthy people across ages. One entry per CDR3 protein results from TCRdb running MiXCR on the 5' RACE reads. The data show roughly 560,000 distinct CDR3 sequences, nearly 25% seen once. The sample was also linked to a second study, of T cells of mothers and their children.

Specimen: blood. These receptors came from a boy aged 5-17 years in good health. CDR3s leave out the opening cysteine and the closing phenylalanine or tryptophan.

j_call	v_call	cdr3_aa
TRBJ2-5	TRBV28	ASSLSGGGHTETQY
TRBJ2-1	TRBV9	ASSVEGLSSYNEQF
TRBJ1-5	TRBV12-3/TRBV12-4	ASSLGTGHQPQH
TRBJ1-5	TRBV27	ASSLTGDSNQPQH
TRBJ2-1	TRBV4-3	ASSQETYWAGTGMNEQF
TRBJ2-7	TRBV27	ASSSGQGVPLEQY
TRBJ2-5	TRBV7-2	ASSSDLGETQY
NA	TRBV7-9	ASSLSSLYEQY
TRBJ2-7	TRBV28	ATSTGSSYEQY
TRBJ2-7	TRBV28	VSSLWAMDEQY
TRBJ2-2	TRBV7-9	ASSLTGPPGELF
TRBJ2-7	TRBV3-1	ASSQGPGPYEQY
TRBJ2-5	TRBV12-3/TRBV12-4	ASSPPAGPYQETQY
NA	TRBV3-1	ASSQVSSYEQY
TRBJ1-4	TRBV6-1	ASSDPRDRNEKLF
TRBJ1-2	TRBV18	ASSPGQGALYGYT
NA	TRBV7-9	ASSYKGGGEQY
NA	TRBV7-2	ASSFGDSSYEQY
TRBJ2-4	TRBV20-1	SASRGSDLQNIQY
TRBJ1-1	TRBV2	ASSEREGTEAF
TRBJ1-1	TRBV28	ASTPRLNTEAF
TRBJ2-7	TRBV7-2	ATTSGPGYEQY